Listed below are T cell receptor beta chains from one sample, sequenced in a study of blood T cell repertoires in COVID-19. Generated by immunoSEQ multiplex PCR, the TCRdb table keeps only in-frame clones and is missing some. The sample carries tens of thousands of clones, roughly four fifths recorded once. The material sequenced was peripheral blood. These receptors all stem from a woman of 80 years or more with acute or convalescent COVID-19. Each CDR3 is given with its conserved first and last residue. The order of the fields is J gene, V gene, D gene, clone size, CDR3 DNA, CDR3 protein. A D gene is named only where the DNA matches it firmly. The size field is filled for only some rows; it gives once, few, many or a size class.

TRBJ2-3	TRBV19	TRBD2	once	TGTGCCAGCAATAGCGGGTTGGGCACAGATACGCAGTATTTT	CASNSGLGTDTQYF
TRBJ1-6	TRBV9	-	once	TGTGCCAGCAGCGTAGGGGCTAATTCACCCCTCCACTTT	CASSVGANSPLHF
TRBJ1-1	TRBV11-2	TRBD1	-	TGTGCCAGCAGCGGGGACAGGTTTGAAGCTTTCTTT	CASSGDRFEAFF
TRBJ1-1	TRBV6-6	TRBD1	-	TGTGCCAGCAGCAGGGGGCCGAACACTGAAGCTTTCTTT	CASSRGPNTEAFF
TRBJ2-3	TRBV7-2	TRBD2	-	TGTGCCAGCAGCTTAAGGTGGGGGGGTACAGATACGCAGTATTTT	CASSLRWGGTDTQYF
TRBJ1-1	TRBV6-5	TRBD1	-	TGTGCCAGCAGGATCCTACAGGGGCAGAACACTGAAGCTTTCTTT	CASRILQGQNTEAFF
TRBJ2-5	TRBV5-1	-	-	TGCGCCAGCAGCAGGCAGGGCGGAGAGACCCAGTACTTC	CASSRQGGETQYF
TRBJ1-5	TRBV7-2	-	-	TGTGCCAGCAGCTCCTTCACAAGTGGCAATCAGCCCCAGCATTTT	CASSSFTSGNQPQHF
TRBJ2-3	TRBV5-6	-	-	TGTGCCAGCAGCTTGGCCCGGGGGAGCACAGATACGCAGTATTTT	CASSLARGSTDTQYF
TRBJ1-5	TRBV6-5	TRBD1	-	TGTGCCAGCAGTTGGCAGGGGGTTGATCAGCCCCAGCATTTT	CASSWQGVDQPQHF
TRBJ2-1	TRBV18	TRBD1	-	TGTGCCAGCTCACCTGTTCGAGGACAGGGGGCAAATGAGCAGTTCTTC	CASSPVRGQGANEQFF
TRBJ2-3	TRBV19	-	-	TGTGCCAGTAGTGCGGTAGCGGAATCCACAGATACGCAGTATTTT	CASSAVAESTDTQYF
TRBJ2-1	TRBV4-1	TRBD2	once	TGCGCCAGCAGCCAAGTAGGACTAGCGGGATCCAATGAGCAGTTCTTC	CASSQVGLAGSNEQFF